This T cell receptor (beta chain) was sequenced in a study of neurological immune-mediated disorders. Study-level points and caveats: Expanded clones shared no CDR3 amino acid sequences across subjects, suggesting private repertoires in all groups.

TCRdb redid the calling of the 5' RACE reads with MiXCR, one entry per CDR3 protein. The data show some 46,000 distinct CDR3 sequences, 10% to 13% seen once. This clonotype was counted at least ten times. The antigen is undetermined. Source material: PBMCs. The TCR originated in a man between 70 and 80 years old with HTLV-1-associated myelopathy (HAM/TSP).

This chain's CDR3 is CASSLKPGLGETQYF. The CDR3 bases are TGCGCCAGCAGCTTGAAACCAGGGTTGGGGGAGACCCAGTACTTC. V is TRBV5-1 and J is TRBJ2-5; maybe TRBD1 (5 bases). Germline V gene data show CDR1 as SGHRS and CDR2 as YFSETQ. The CDR3 sequence is 15 residues long. The V end was cut by 1 base, the J end by 5 bases, with 15 bases between.